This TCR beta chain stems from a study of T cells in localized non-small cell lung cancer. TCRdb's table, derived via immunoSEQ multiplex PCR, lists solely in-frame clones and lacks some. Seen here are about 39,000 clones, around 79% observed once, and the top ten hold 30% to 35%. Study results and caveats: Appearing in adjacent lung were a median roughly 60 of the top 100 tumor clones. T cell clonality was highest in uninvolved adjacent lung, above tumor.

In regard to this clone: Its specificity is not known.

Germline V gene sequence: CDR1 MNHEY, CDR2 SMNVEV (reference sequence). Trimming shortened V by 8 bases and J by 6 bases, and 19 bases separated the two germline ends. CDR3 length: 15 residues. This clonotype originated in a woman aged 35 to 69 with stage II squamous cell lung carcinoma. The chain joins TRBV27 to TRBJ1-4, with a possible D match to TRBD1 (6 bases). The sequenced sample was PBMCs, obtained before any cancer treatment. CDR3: CASCKGGTRHEKLFF. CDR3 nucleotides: TGTGCCAGCTGTAAGGGAGGGACACGGCATGAAAAACTGTTTTTT.